These T cell receptor beta chains were read from a single sample in a study of T cell responses to AZD1222 COVID-19 vaccine. The method was immunoSEQ multiplex PCR; TCRdb's version includes in-frame clones alone and lacks a portion of them. Here the sample spans more than 80,000 clones, 90% being singletons. Sequencing was performed on peripheral blood, taken 28 days after the second AZD1222 dose. These receptors were taken from an adult who received the AZD1222 COVID-19 vaccine. Both conserved end residues are part of each CDR3. D genes are given only for firm matches. The listing skips clone size in some rows; elsewhere it reads once, few, many or a size class.

TRBV2	TRBJ2-7	-	-	TGTGCCAGCAGCCATTCCTACGAGCAGTACTTC	CASSHSYEQYF
TRBV6-2/TRBV6-3	TRBJ1-5	-	-	TGTGCCAGCAGTTACTTGGCCGCTGGGCCCCAGCATTTT	CASSYLAAGPQHF
TRBV2	TRBJ1-1	-	-	TGTGCCAGCTGGCGGGACATCCCGGGGGCTTTCTTT	CASWRDIPGAFF
TRBV14	TRBJ2-5	once	-	TGTGCCAGCAGCCCCCCTCGGACAATCCCTGAGACCCAGTACTTC	CASSPPRTIPETQYF
TRBV7-9	TRBJ2-7	-	TRBD1	TGTGCCAGCAGCTTTGGACAGGGTATCTACGAGCAGTACTTC	CASSFGQGIYEQYF
TRBV29-1	TRBJ2-3	-	-	TGCAGCGTTGATGGCGAGCGCAGTAGCACAGATACGCAGTATTTT	CSVDGERSSTDTQYF
TRBV10-3	TRBJ2-1	few	-	TGTGCCATCAGCGAGGGTGGCTCCTACAATGAGCAGTTCTTC	CAISEGGSYNEQFF
TRBV6-5	TRBJ1-1	-	-	TGTGCCAGCAGGTCACAGGTGAACACTGAAGCTTTCTTT	CASRSQVNTEAFF
TRBV14	TRBJ2-3	-	TRBD2	TGTGCCAGCAGCCAGCGGACTAGCGGGGGGACTAGCACAGATACGCAGTATTTT	CASSQRTSGGTSTDTQYF
TRBV19	TRBJ1-4	-	TRBD1	TGTGCCAGTAGTATAGATTGGACAGGGAGGAGTTTGGGCGAAAAACTGTTTTTT	CASSIDWTGRSLGEKLFF
TRBV28	TRBJ2-7	-	-	TGTGCCAGCAGTACCGTAGGCTTCAGCTCCTACGAGCAGTACTTC	CASSTVGFSSYEQYF
TRBV13	TRBJ2-1	-	TRBD1	TGTGCCAGCAGCTTTGAGGGACAGTACTCCAATGAGCAGTTCTTC	CASSFEGQYSNEQFF
TRBV7-2	TRBJ1-3	once	-	TGTGCCAGCGTGACAGACACTGGAAACACCATATATTTT	CASVTDTGNTIYF
TRBV9	TRBJ2-7	-	-	TGTGCCAGCAGCGTAGCTCGGACGGGGTCCACCTTCTACGAGCAGTACTTC	CASSVARTGSTFYEQYF
TRBV30	TRBJ2-3	-	-	TGTGCCTGGAGATCGGTGAGCCGACGCACAGATACGCAGTATTTT	CAWRSVSRRTDTQYF
TRBV2	TRBJ2-7	-	-	TGTGCCAGCAGTGAGGCTGCACATTCGGACATTACCTACGAGCAGTACTTC	CASSEAAHSDITYEQYF
TRBV19	TRBJ1-4	-	TRBD1	TGTGCCAGTAACTTAGGGGGCCCCGGGGCGAATGAAAAACTGTTTTTT	CASNLGGPGANEKLFF
TRBV4-3	TRBJ2-5	-	-	TGCGCCAGCAGCCAAGGTGGGATGGCGGGGGAGACCCAGTACTTC	CASSQGGMAGETQYF
TRBV3-1/TRBV3-2	TRBJ2-5	-	TRBD2	TGTGCCAGCAGCCCGGGGGGGTTAGAGACCCAGTACTTC	CASSPGGLETQYF
TRBV5-5	TRBJ1-6	-	-	TGTGCCAGCAGCCCCTCACCGGGGTCACCCCTCCACTTT	CASSPSPGSPLHF
TRBV24-1	TRBJ1-6	once	TRBD1	TGTGCCACCAGTGATTTAGGGACAGGGGTGCCCCACTATAATTCACCCCTCCACTTT	CATSDLGTGVPHYNSPLHF
TRBV2	TRBJ1-2	-	TRBD1	TGTGCCAGCAGGGGACAGGGGGCGTTGGTTGATGGCTACACCTTC	CASRGQGALVDGYTF
TRBV3-1/TRBV3-2	TRBJ1-6	once	TRBD1	TGTGCCAGCAGCCAATCGACAGGGGGTAATTCACCCCTCCACTTT	CASSQSTGGNSPLHF
TRBV5-1	TRBJ1-4	-	TRBD1	TGCGCCAGCAGCACCGGACAGGGGCAGCCAACTAATGAAAAACTGTTTTTT	CASSTGQGQPTNEKLFF
TRBV30	TRBJ2-2	-	-	TGTGCCTGGAGTGCAGCCCGAACAGGGTTCACCGGGGAGCTGTTTTTT	CAWSAARTGFTGELFF
TRBV2	TRBJ1-1	-	-	TGTGCCAGCAAGGGAGGGGGGGGCACTGAAGCTTTCTTT	CASKGGGGTEAFF
TRBV6-4	TRBJ1-1	few	-	TGTGCCAGCAGTGAGGAGGGGGGCACTGAAGCTTTCTTT	CASSEEGGTEAFF
TRBV3-1/TRBV3-2	TRBJ1-2	-	-	TGTGCCAGCAGCCAATTCAGGTGGGGGGACTATGGCTACACCTTC	CASSQFRWGDYGYTF
TRBV27	TRBJ2-2	-	TRBD1	TGTGCCAGCAGTTTAGGACAGGGGAGGAGTGCCGGGGAGCTGTTTTTT	CASSLGQGRSAGELFF
TRBV2	TRBJ1-5	once	-	TGTGCCAGCAGTGAAAGGCGTCGGTATCAGCCCCAGCATTTT	CASSERRRYQPQHF
TRBV19	TRBJ2-1	-	TRBD2	TGTGCCAGTAGTATGTACGGGGGGACCTCCTACAATGAGCAGTTCTTC	CASSMYGGTSYNEQFF
TRBV15	TRBJ2-6	-	TRBD1	TGTGCCACCAGCATCAGGACAGGCGTGGCCAACGTCCTGACTTTC	CATSIRTGVANVLTF
TRBV6-6	TRBJ2-7	-	-	TGTGCCAGCAGTCACAGGGTCCCCCCCTACGAGCAGTACTTC	CASSHRVPPYEQYF
TRBV7-9	TRBJ2-7	-	-	TGTGCCAGCAGCCCCCGGGGGACGGGAGACGAGCAGTACTTC	CASSPRGTGDEQYF
TRBV5-1	TRBJ2-6	-	TRBD1	TGCGCCAGCAGCTTGGTTAGTGGGACAGGGGGCGCTGGGGCCAACGTCCTGACTTTC	CASSLVSGTGGAGANVLTF
TRBV4-2	TRBJ2-1	-	TRBD2	TGTGCCAGCAGCCAAGAGGGGCCCGGGACTAGCGACTACAATGAGCAGTTCTTC	CASSQEGPGTSDYNEQFF
TRBV7-6	TRBJ1-5	-	-	TGTGCCAGCAGCTTAGGTGGCAGCTATAGCAATCAGCCCCAGCATTTT	CASSLGGSYSNQPQHF
TRBV6-6	TRBJ2-5	-	-	TGTGCCAGCAGGGCTACTTTGCAAGAGACCCAGTACTTC	CASRATLQETQYF
TRBV3-1/TRBV3-2	TRBJ2-3	-	TRBD2	TGTGCCAGCAGCCAACAAGCGGGGGGGCCAAATACGCAGTATTTT	CASSQQAGGPNTQYF